The rows below give T cell receptor beta chains drawn from one sample of a study of graft-versus-host responses after intestinal transplantation. The table came from immunoSEQ multiplex PCR; TCRdb's copy has only in-frame clones and leaves some out. Among over 85,000 clones listed, about nine tenths were seen once. Their recognized antigens are unknown. This specimen was unstimulated CD4+ T cells sorted from spleen or lymph node cells, taken before transplant. These TCRs come from a human donor who was the organ donor for an intestinal transplant. CDR3s include the opening cysteine and the closing phenylalanine or tryptophan. The order of the fields is J gene, V gene, clone size, CDR3 protein. Not every row has a clone size; where given, it reads once, few, many or a size class.

J gene: TRBJ1-6
V gene: TRBV11-2
clone size: .
CDR3 protein: CASSLGPSPPLHF

J gene: TRBJ2-1
V gene: TRBV9
clone size: once
CDR3 protein: CASNYKGGPYNEQFF

J gene: TRBJ2-3
V gene: TRBV6-5
clone size: once
CDR3 protein: CASSQRADTQYF

J gene: TRBJ1-5
V gene: TRBV9
clone size: .
CDR3 protein: CASSLRGDNQPQHF

J gene: TRBJ1-6
V gene: TRBV7-2
clone size: .
CDR3 protein: CASSLGPQNSPLHF

J gene: TRBJ2-2
V gene: TRBV19
clone size: .
CDR3 protein: CASSPRDRGRTGELFF

J gene: TRBJ2-3
V gene: TRBV7-2
clone size: .
CDR3 protein: CASSDGGLDTQYF

J gene: TRBJ2-2
V gene: TRBV7-3
clone size: .
CDR3 protein: CASSFEANTGELFF

J gene: TRBJ2-7
V gene: TRBV9
clone size: .
CDR3 protein: CASSVADSSYEQYF

J gene: TRBJ1-1
V gene: TRBV7-8
clone size: .
CDR3 protein: CASSSDRGQRGGRDTEAFF

J gene: TRBJ2-7
V gene: TRBV10-1
clone size: .
CDR3 protein: CASSESNWVCRQAYEQYF

J gene: TRBJ2-3
V gene: TRBV4-2
clone size: .
CDR3 protein: CASSQTSGGDTQYF

J gene: TRBJ1-5
V gene: TRBV25-1
clone size: .
CDR3 protein: CASSGLGGRQPQHF

J gene: TRBJ2-5
V gene: TRBV7-6
clone size: .
CDR3 protein: CASSLGTGEETQYF

J gene: TRBJ2-1
V gene: TRBV6-5
clone size: .
CDR3 protein: CASSYFGQGNEQFF

J gene: TRBJ1-1
V gene: TRBV5-8
clone size: .
CDR3 protein: CASSWRPASISATEAFF

J gene: TRBJ2-7
V gene: TRBV2
clone size: .
CDR3 protein: CASSEPGGPYEQYF

J gene: TRBJ2-2
V gene: TRBV4-2
clone size: once
CDR3 protein: CASSRDLAGGPQGGRFF

J gene: TRBJ2-1
V gene: TRBV19
clone size: .
CDR3 protein: CASSRILAGGSDEQFF

J gene: TRBJ2-1
V gene: TRBV7-2
clone size: .
CDR3 protein: CASSFIGDLAGGNEQFF

J gene: TRBJ2-4
V gene: TRBV7-2
clone size: .
CDR3 protein: CASSLGPGGLAKNIQYF

J gene: TRBJ2-3
V gene: TRBV4-2
clone size: .
CDR3 protein: CASSQGGLGSTDTQYF

J gene: TRBJ1-6
V gene: TRBV6-5
clone size: .
CDR3 protein: CASSGDTLRSSPLHF

J gene: TRBJ1-5
V gene: TRBV4-1
clone size: .
CDR3 protein: CASSQATGVRNQPQHF

J gene: TRBJ2-7
V gene: TRBV19
clone size: .
CDR3 protein: CASSIEGAARYEQYF

J gene: TRBJ2-2
V gene: TRBV7-3
clone size: once
CDR3 protein: CASSSYTGELFF

J gene: TRBJ2-7
V gene: TRBV20-1
clone size: .
CDR3 protein: CSAGQSYEQYF

J gene: TRBJ1-2
V gene: TRBV18
clone size: .
CDR3 protein: CASQPLEQLGGYTF

J gene: TRBJ2-5
V gene: TRBV6-5
clone size: .
CDR3 protein: CASSSPGRGRETQYF

J gene: TRBJ2-7
V gene: TRBV9
clone size: .
CDR3 protein: CASSVKGVPYEQYF

J gene: TRBJ2-1
V gene: TRBV6-5
clone size: .
CDR3 protein: CASRSDRGGLYEQFF

J gene: TRBJ1-1
V gene: TRBV5-5
clone size: once
CDR3 protein: CASSLRPTQGSDTEAFF

J gene: TRBJ2-1
V gene: TRBV4-1
clone size: .
CDR3 protein: CASSQKEGGLAEYNEQFF

J gene: TRBJ1-5
V gene: TRBV27
clone size: .
CDR3 protein: CASSFSAGNQPQHF

J gene: .
V gene: TRBV18
clone size: .
CDR3 protein: CASSPAGGSYEQYF

J gene: TRBJ2-3
V gene: TRBV4-3
clone size: .
CDR3 protein: CASSQDQHRIAGGTDTQYF

J gene: TRBJ1-6
V gene: TRBV28
clone size: .
CDR3 protein: CASSLRGSYNSPLHF

J gene: TRBJ2-7
V gene: TRBV6-6
clone size: .
CDR3 protein: CASSPPRVTHSYEQYF

J gene: TRBJ2-7
V gene: TRBV6-5
clone size: .
CDR3 protein: CASSYAFGGATYEQYF

J gene: TRBJ2-1
V gene: TRBV6-1
clone size: .
CDR3 protein: CASSASGGYNEQFF

J gene: TRBJ1-4
V gene: TRBV27
clone size: .
CDR3 protein: CASSLYPGQINEKLFF

J gene: TRBJ2-3
V gene: TRBV4-3
clone size: once
CDR3 protein: CASSQDLKERGSTDTQYF

J gene: TRBJ1-6
V gene: TRBV27
clone size: .
CDR3 protein: CASTLQAPKQGWDSPLHF

J gene: TRBJ1-5
V gene: TRBV6-5
clone size: once
CDR3 protein: CATQGGSNQPQHF

J gene: TRBJ2-1
V gene: TRBV19
clone size: .
CDR3 protein: CASSPGLAVINEQFF

J gene: TRBJ1-2
V gene: TRBV6-5
clone size: .
CDR3 protein: CASSYLGDSYREGYTF

J gene: TRBJ1-2
V gene: TRBV6-4
clone size: few
CDR3 protein: CASSPIPGQGPNYGYTF

J gene: TRBJ1-6
V gene: TRBV18
clone size: .
CDR3 protein: CASSGEGNSPLHF

J gene: TRBJ1-6
V gene: TRBV27
clone size: .
CDR3 protein: CASSFFGGGSSYNSPLHF

J gene: TRBJ2-7
V gene: TRBV4-3
clone size: once
CDR3 protein: CASSRLWGGTYEQYF

J gene: TRBJ2-1
V gene: TRBV5-5
clone size: .
CDR3 protein: CASGTSGIATYNEQFF

J gene: TRBJ2-1
V gene: TRBV6-1
clone size: .
CDR3 protein: CASRDRLAGNEQFF

J gene: TRBJ1-1
V gene: TRBV20-1
clone size: .
CDR3 protein: CSAPLRTEAFF

J gene: TRBJ1-2
V gene: TRBV7-2
clone size: .
CDR3 protein: CASSLAVQGNYGYTF

J gene: TRBJ1-5
V gene: TRBV11-2
clone size: .
CDR3 protein: CASSFQSNQPQHF